This T cell receptor (beta chain) is drawn from a study of T cells in Graves' hyperthyroidism and ophthalmopathy. Background on the study: Peripheral blood collection took place at initial diagnosis, before any treatment.

General study findings and limits: Blood held most thyroid clonotypes expanded above 0.001 frequency.

This clonotype showed up many times. The antigen remains unidentified. Per the germline V gene, CDR1 is PRHDT and CDR2 is FYEKMQ (reference sequence). There are 16 residues in the CDR3. V was pared by 5 bases and J by 5 bases, with 8 bases of the junction left unmatched. From RNA transcripts, TCR beta CDR3 regions were amplified. First-round RT-PCR with HTBI primers amplified the TCR CDR3 region. A single record per CDR3 protein comes from TCRdb applying MiXCR to the multiplex PCR reads. The sample lists approximately 480,000 distinct CDR3 sequences; around 20% were seen once. The sequence was obtained from a man aged 18 to 29 with Graves' hyperthyroidism. The chain couples TRBV13 to TRBJ2-5, with 13 bases matching TRBD2. Sequencing was performed on blood. DNA for the CDR3: TGTGCCAGCAGCCCGAGGGAGACTAGCGGGGGGGAGACCCAGTACTTC. This translates into CASSPRETSGGETQYF.